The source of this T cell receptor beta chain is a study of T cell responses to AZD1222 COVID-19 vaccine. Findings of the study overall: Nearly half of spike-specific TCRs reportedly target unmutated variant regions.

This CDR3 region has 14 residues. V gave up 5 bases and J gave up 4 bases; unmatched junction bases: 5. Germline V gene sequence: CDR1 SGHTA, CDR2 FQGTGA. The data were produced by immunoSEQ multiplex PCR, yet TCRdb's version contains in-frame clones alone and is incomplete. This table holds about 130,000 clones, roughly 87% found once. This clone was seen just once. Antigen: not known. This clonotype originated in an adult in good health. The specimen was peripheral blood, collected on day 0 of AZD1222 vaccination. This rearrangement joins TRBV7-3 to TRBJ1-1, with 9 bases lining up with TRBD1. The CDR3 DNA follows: TGTGCCAGCAGCGCCACAGGGGGCGGCACTGAAGCTTTCTTT. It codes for CASSATGGGTEAFF.